This T cell receptor (beta chain) derives from a study of shared clonotypes between healthy human individuals. Only in-frame clones appear in the TCRdb table, and some are missing; sequencing was by immunoSEQ multiplex PCR. The sample carries roughly 810,000 clones, approximately 97% recorded once. Positive CCR7 selection of CD45RO-negative cells yielded the naive CD8 cells, and terminally differentiated effector memory CD45RA+ cells were excluded. Study donors comprised healthy, HIV-negative adults devoid of recent acute infection or vaccination. The CDR3 has 15 amino acids. CDR1 and CDR2 from the germline V gene are SNHLY and FYNNEI. V lost 3 bases and J lost 4; bases outside the gene matches: 8.

Material for sequencing was naive CD8+ T cells sorted from blood. This chain links TRBV2 with TRBJ1-2; 7 nucleotides match TRBD1. The sequence was collected from a young man in good health. The CDR3 loop reads CASSDSGTALYGYTF. The CDR3 nucleotides read TGTGCCAGCAGTGACTCCGGGACAGCCCTCTATGGCTACACCTTC.